The 18 T cell receptor beta chains reported below all come from one sample, sequenced in a study of T cell repertoires in cytomegalovirus infection. TCRdb redid the calling of the reads with MiXCR, one entry per CDR3 protein. The table records a few hundred thousand distinct CDR3 sequences, approximately 24% of them present only once. Material: CD8+ T cells from PBMCs. These receptors originate from a human donor in good health (CMV status not recorded). Some clones in this sample may be carry-over from other donors' samples.

This clonotype has at least ten counts. The chain couples TRBV20-1 to TRBJ2-1, with 9 bases aligning to TRBD1. The CDR3 sequence is 14 residues long. Trimming cost V 3 bases and J 6 bases; bases outside gene matches: 6. The germline V gene has CDR1 DFQATT and CDR2 SNEGSKA (reference sequence). The CDR3 is CSARAGTGSNEQFF. CDR3 DNA sequence: TGCAGTGCTAGGGCCGGGACAGGGTCCAATGAGCAGTTCTTC.

This chain connects TRBV29-1 to TRBJ1-1; no reliable D call. Germline V gene sequence: CDR1 SQVTM, CDR2 ANQGSEA. Between the trimmed V and J ends, which lost 3 bases and 3 bases, there was a span of 5 bases. This CDR3 has 11 residues. This chain's CDR3 is CSVDWDTEAFF. The CDR3 DNA follows: TGCAGCGTTGATTGGGACACTGAAGCTTTCTTT.

In this sample, this clonotype turned up a few times. V is TRBV7-6 and J is TRBJ1-2; D remains unclear. Germline lookup yields CDR1 SGHVS and CDR2 FNYEAQ. V was trimmed by 8 bases and J by 5 bases, leaving 18 bases between them. CDR3 length equals 14 residues. CDR3 residues: CASAPERIDYGYTF. As DNA, the CDR3 is TGTGCCAGCGCCCCGGAGCGGATCGATTATGGCTACACCTTC.

The chain joins TRBV13 to TRBJ1-2; weak D call: TRBD1 (6 bases). Germline assignment: CDR1 PRHDT and CDR2 FYEKMQ (reference sequence). Trimming removed 5 bases at V and 7 bases at J, with 14 bases between. The CDR3 contains 13 residues. The CDR3 here is CASSEQGLAGYTF. The CDR3 DNA sequence: TGTGCCAGCAGCGAACAGGGACTCGCTGGCTACACCTTC. The variable domain in full, with the rest retrieved from reference TRBV13 and TRBJ1-2, is AAGVIQSPRHLIKEKRETATLKCYPIPRHDTVYWYQQGPGQDPQFLISFYEKMQSDKGSIPDRFSAQQFSDYHSELNMSSLELGDSALYFCASSEQGLAGYTFGSGTRLTVV.

On this clonotype itself: Just one base apart from a much larger clone, this may be a read error. V is TRBV7-2 and J is TRBJ1-5; no definite D call. The germline gives CDR1 SGHTA, CDR2 FQGNSA. The length of the CDR3 is 13 residues. This chain's CDR3 is CASSLKGNQPHHF. CDR3 nucleotides: TGTGCCAGCAGCTTGAAGGGAAATCAGCCCCATCATTTT.

In its sample, this clonotype was seen many times. The rearrangement uses TRBV12-3 or TRBV12-4 and TRBJ1-4; tentative D call: TRBD1 (5 bases). The CDR3 spans 13 residues. The V and J ends lost 6 bases and 4 bases respectively, with 9 bases between them. CDR3 amino acids: CASSSDSNEKLFF. Here the CDR3 DNA reads TGTGCCAGCAGCTCCGACAGTAATGAAAAACTGTTTTTT.

This clonotype turned up a few times. This chain joins TRBV28 and TRBJ2-3, with 8 bases identical to TRBD2. CDR1 is MDHEN and CDR2 is SYDVKM in the germline V gene. The CDR3 runs to 16 residues. V was clipped by 5 bases and J by 1 base; unmatched bases: 8. The CDR3 nucleotides are TGTGCCAGCAGTCTAGCAGCGGGGGCGCGCACAGATACGCAGTATTTT. This gives the protein CASSLAAGARTDTQYF.

This clonotype was counted ten times or more. CDR3 coding DNA: TGTGCCAGCAGCCGTCGACTAGCGGGGGGGCCTGAGACCCAGTACTTC. It translates to CASSRRLAGGPETQYF. This rearrangement joins TRBV7-2 to TRBJ2-5, with TRBD2 matching 14 bases. Trimming removed 5 bases from V and 5 bases from J; junction bases left unmatched: 7. There are 16 residues in the CDR3. Germline V gives CDR1 SGHTA, CDR2 FQGNSA.

This chain links TRBV29-1 with TRBJ2-7; 9 nucleotides match TRBD2. The CDR3 totals 16 residues. Germline V gives CDR1 SQVTM, CDR2 ANQGSEA. V gave up 1 base and J gave up 1 base; unmatched junction bases: 8. CDR3 bases: TGCAGCGTTGAAGGTTGGACCAGCGGGGGGTCCTACGAGCAGTACTTC. This sequence encodes CSVEGWTSGGSYEQYF.

The chain joins TRBV4-1 to TRBJ1-1; TRBD1 is a possible D gene (5 bases). The germline V and J ends were trimmed by 2 bases and 4 bases, with 8 bases remaining between them. Germline V gene lookup returns CDR1 MGHRA and CDR2 YSYEKL. The CDR3 has 13 residues. CDR3 protein: CASSQQGFTEAFF. CDR3 nucleotide sequence: TGCGCCAGCAGCCAACAGGGTTTCACTGAAGCTTTCTTT.

This clonotype was found a few times. This rearrangement joins TRBV28 to TRBJ1-6, with TRBD1 matching over 10 bases. V was clipped by 6 bases and J by 1 base; unmatched bases: 12. The CDR3 covers 19 residues. CDR1 is MDHEN, CDR2 SYDVKM, per germline. The CDR3 region is CASRLTGGPAGSYNSPLHF. The CDR3 nucleotides are TGTGCCAGCAGGTTGACAGGGGGCCCAGCTGGGTCCTATAATTCACCCCTCCACTTT.

V and J are TRBV29-1 and TRBJ1-2; no firm D call. Trimming left V 6 bases short and J 4 bases short, with 12 bases between. Germline V CDR1 and CDR2: SQVTM, ANQGSEA. This CDR3 comprises 12 residues. The CDR3 region is CSVGGVSYGYTF. The CDR3 bases are TGCAGCGTGGGAGGAGTCAGCTATGGCTACACCTTC.

This clonotype was seen at least ten times. J is TRBJ2-7 and V is TRBV7-6; no firm D call. Trimming pared 1 base from V and 2 bases from J, leaving 12 bases between. Germline CDR1 and CDR2: SGHVS and FNYEAQ. There are 15 residues in the CDR3. The CDR3 DNA reads as TGTGCCAGCAGCTTAGATGGAGTCTCCACCTACGAGCAGTACTTC. Protein: CASSLDGVSTYEQYF.

This chain uses TRBV7-2 with TRBJ2-3; TRBD2 matches 9 bases. V shed 5 bases, J shed 3 bases, and the junction held 6 bases outside the gene matches. This CDR3 contains 15 residues. Germline lookup yields CDR1 SGHTA and CDR2 FQGNSA. The CDR3 reads CASSRRLAATDTQYF. The CDR3 nucleotides are TGTGCCAGCAGCCGACGACTAGCGGCAACAGATACGCAGTATTTT.

The J gene is TRBJ1-5, the V gene TRBV28; D call uncertain. Germline V gene lookup returns CDR1 MDHEN and CDR2 SYDVKM. Trimming left V 3 bases short and J 0 bases short, with 18 bases between. The CDR3 is 18 amino acids. The CDR3 protein is CASSFLTWRVNSNQPQHF. The CDR3 DNA is TGTGCCAGCAGTTTCCTGACATGGCGAGTTAATAGCAATCAGCCCCAGCATTTT.

This clonotype has a count of ten or more. The V and J genes are TRBV7-9 and TRBJ2-3, with 8 bases matching TRBD2. J gave up 5 bases and V 7 bases, and 14 bases lay outside the gene matches. Germline CDR1 and CDR2: SEHNR and FQNEAQ (reference sequence). The CDR3 contains 16 residues. The CDR3 loop reads CASTTRYAGGRDTQYF. In DNA form, the CDR3 reads TGTGCCAGCACCACTCGCTATGCGGGGGGTAGAGATACGCAGTATTTT.

This clonotype was counted only a few times. The chain joins TRBV28 to TRBJ1-1; D is possibly TRBD1 (6 bases). Germline CDR1 is MDHEN and CDR2 is SYDVKM. CDR3 size: 15 residues. Trimming removed 4 bases at V and 10 bases at J, with 22 bases between. The CDR3 DNA is TGTGCCAGCAGTTCCAAAAGGGGGGTACTTTCAGGAGCTTTCTTT. Translation: CASSSKRGVLSGAFF.

Ten or more counts support this clonotype. The V and J genes are TRBV27 and TRBJ1-2, with 7 nucleotides matching TRBD1. The CDR3 sequence is 12 residues long. J lost 8 bases, V lost 6 bases, and 6 bases had no gene match. The germline CDR1 and CDR2 sequences are MNHEY and SMNVEV (reference sequence). The CDR3 coding sequence is TGTGCCAGCAGGGGAGACAGGGACGGCTACACCTTC. Translating gives CASRGDRDGYTF.